The present T cell receptor (beta chain) was sequenced within a study of early T cells in non-severe SARS-CoV-2 infection. MiXCR was run by TCRdb on the 5' RACE reads, yielding one entry per CDR3 protein. The profile shows 60,000 or so distinct CDR3 sequences, around 8.5% of them singletons. This clonotype has a count of ten or more. Germline V CDR1 and CDR2: SGHDT, YYEEEE. The length of the CDR3 is 16 residues. The V end lost 4 bases, the J end lost 2 bases, and 15 bases lay between the germline ends. The chain links TRBV5-6 to TRBJ2-2; tentatively, D is TRBD2 (5 bases). The sequence was obtained from an adult who was a healthcare worker with PCR-confirmed SARS-CoV-2 infection or an uninfected control (not recorded which). The material sequenced was whole blood. The CDR3: CASSPRVGDNTGELFF. In DNA, the CDR3 is TGTGCCAGCAGCCCCAGAGTGGGAGACAACACCGGGGAGCTGTTTTTT.